This TCR beta chain was sequenced in a study of blood T cell repertoires in COVID-19. Generated by immunoSEQ multiplex PCR, the TCRdb table keeps only in-frame clones and is missing some. The table records 140,000 to 150,000 clones, roughly 80% of them present only once. Germline V CDR1 and CDR2: SNHLY, FYNNEI. V was cut by 1 base and J by 0 bases, with 15 bases left in between. This CDR3 contains 18 residues. Sequencing was carried out using PBMCs or T cells enriched from blood (not recorded which). The chain links TRBV2 to TRBJ1-4; the D gene is possibly TRBD1 (6 bases). The receptor's source is a woman between 40 and 50 years old who had recovered from COVID-19. The CDR3, as DNA: TGTGCCAGCAGTGAAGTGGGACATCAATTTGCAACTAATGAAAAACTGTTTTTT. Protein product: CASSEVGHQFATNEKLFF.